This record looks at one T cell receptor (beta chain) sequence and its context. Its antigen is not known. CDR1 MGHDK and CDR2 SYGVNS come from the germline V gene. With 4 bases clipped from V and 6 bases from J, the junction kept 9 bases outside the gene matches. The CDR3 loop spans 15 amino acids. The sample comes from a study of shared clonotypes between healthy human individuals. Background on the study: Aged between 18 and 49, the donors were a couple of women and three men.

Whole-study results and caveats: An anticipated effect of sequencing depth on clonotype sharing among donors was recognized. Compared with clonotypes that all four donors shared, non-shared clonotypes had lower generation probabilities. Memory subsets generally showed lower estimated richness than naive subsets.

Sequenced by immunoSEQ multiplex PCR; TCRdb stores in-frame clones only, minus some. Of 190,000 or so clones listed, over 80% are singletons. The sequenced material came from naive CD4+ T cells sorted from blood. Subset reported: CD45RA+ positively selected. This chain links TRBV25-1 with TRBJ1-2; 9 positions match TRBD1. The sequence was collected from a woman aged 25-40 years in good health. CDR3 DNA: TGTGCCAGCAGTGCAGAGACAGGGGGTCCGGATGGCTACACCTTC. It yields the protein CASSAETGGPDGYTF.